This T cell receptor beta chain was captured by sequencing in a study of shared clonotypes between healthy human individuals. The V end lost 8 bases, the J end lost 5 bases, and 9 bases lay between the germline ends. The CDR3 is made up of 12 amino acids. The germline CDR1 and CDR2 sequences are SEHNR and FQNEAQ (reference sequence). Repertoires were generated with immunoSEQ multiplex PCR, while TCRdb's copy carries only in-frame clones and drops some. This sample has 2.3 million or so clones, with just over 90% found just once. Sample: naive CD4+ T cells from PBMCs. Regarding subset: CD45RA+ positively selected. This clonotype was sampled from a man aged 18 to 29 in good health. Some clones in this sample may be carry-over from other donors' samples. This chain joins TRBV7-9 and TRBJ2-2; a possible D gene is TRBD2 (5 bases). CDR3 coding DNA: TGTGCCAGCCGGACTGGGACCGGGGAGCTGTTTTTT. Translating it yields CASRTGTGELFF.